This record concerns one T cell receptor (beta chain) sequence. Antigen: not known. The data stem from a study of CD8+ T cells in alopecia areata. Whole-study findings and limits: Many expanded lesional clones remained in scalp and blood on tofacitinib.

The CDR3 length is 14 residues. Germline V lookup: CDR1 SEHNR, CDR2 FQNEAQ (reference sequence). Trimming left V 4 bases short and J 7 bases short, with 14 bases between. Sequencing used cDNA as its template, made by extracting RNA and reverse transcribing it. Produced via immunoSEQ multiplex PCR; TCRdb's table is partial and in-frame only. The sample shows 170,000 or so clones, about 60% of them seen only once. Treatment described: oral pan-JAK inhibitor, 5-10 mg twice daily. Sorting of CD4+ and CD8+ T cells was performed on PBMCs. This TCR was recovered from a human donor with alopecia areata. V and J are TRBV7-9 and TRBJ2-1, with a tentative D call TRBD1 (6 bases). Material: CD8+ T cells sorted from blood, obtained at week 24, from a patient treated with tofacitinib. CDR3 bases: TGTGCCAGCAGCTACAGGGAACTGGGGAATGAGCAGTTCTTC. Protein product: CASSYRELGNEQFF.